This is a list of T cell receptor beta chains from one sample in a study of OX40 agonist ivuxolimab in advanced cancers. Measured with immunoSEQ multiplex PCR; TCRdb has only the in-frame clones, and not every one. The sample carries 25,000 to 35,000 clones, 80% to 85% recorded once. Sequenced here: CD4+ or CD8+ T cells sorted from blood, sampled in a trial of the OX40 agonist ivuxolimab. The receptors were sampled from an adult with an advanced solid tumor such as melanoma, head and neck, liver or kidney cancer. The CDR3 runs from the conserved cysteine through the conserved F or W. A D gene is named only where the DNA matches it firmly. Rows may omit the clone size; those that give it use once, few, many or a size class.

clone_size j_call cdr3_length v_call d_call cdr3_nt cdr3_aa
NA TRBJ1-2 15 TRBV6-6 NA TGTGCCAGCAGTTACTCGAAGTCGGGGGGGGATGGCTACACCTTC CASSYSKSGGDGYTF
NA TRBJ1-3 15 TRBV6-1 TRBD1 TGTGCCAGCAGTGACTGGACAGGAGGTGGAAACACCATATATTTT CASSDWTGGGNTIYF
NA TRBJ2-7 15 TRBV4-1 TRBD1 TGCGCCAGCAGCCAACAGGGACAGGGGGCAAACGAGCAGTACTTC CASSQQGQGANEQYF
NA TRBJ1-3 15 TRBV5-4 TRBD1 TGTGCCAGCAGCTTGGACAGGGGTTCTGGAAACACCATATATTTT CASSLDRGSGNTIYF
NA TRBJ2-7 12 TRBV10-2 TRBD2 TGCGCCACCCTAGCGGGAGGGGAGGAGCAGTACTTC CATLAGGEEQYF
NA TRBJ2-7 14 TRBV11-3 TRBD1 TGTGCCAGCAGCAAGGGACAGTTTCCTTACGAGCAGTACTTC CASSKGQFPYEQYF
NA TRBJ1-6 14 TRBV2 NA TGTGCCAGCATGGCGGTATCCTATAATTCACCCCTCCACTTT CASMAVSYNSPLHF
NA TRBJ2-7 11 TRBV7-4 TRBD2 TGTGCCAGCAGCTCGGGACTAGAGCAGTACTTC CASSSGLEQYF
once TRBJ2-1 13 TRBV6-5 NA TGTGCCAGCAGTACCGCGCGTGGGATGGAGCAGTTCTTC CASSTARGMEQFF
NA TRBJ1-2 15 TRBV4-2 NA TGTGCCAGCAGCCAAGATCCAGGGGTAGAGTATGGCTACACCTTC CASSQDPGVEYGYTF
NA TRBJ2-2 15 TRBV14 TRBD2 TGTGCCAGCAGCCACCCCGGGAGGGGCGGCGGGGAGCTGTTTTTT CASSHPGRGGGELFF
NA TRBJ2-7 15 TRBV5-4 NA TGTGCCAGCAGCTACGACAGGCCGAGCTCCTACGAGCAGTACTTC CASSYDRPSSYEQYF
NA TRBJ2-1 16 TRBV7-9 NA TGTGCCAGCAGCCCGCCGGACAAGAGCTCCTACAATGAGCAGTTCTTC CASSPPDKSSYNEQFF
NA TRBJ1-1 10 TRBV20-1 NA TGCAGTGTGGTGAACACTGAAGCTTTCTTT CSVVNTEAFF
NA TRBJ2-5 14 TRBV6-5 NA TGTGCCAGCAGTTCCCGTGGCGGCCAAGAGACCCAGTACTTC CASSSRGGQETQYF
NA TRBJ2-5 14 TRBV11-2 TRBD2 TGTGCCAGCAGCCCAGGACTAGATCGAGAGACCCAGTACTTC CASSPGLDRETQYF
NA TRBJ2-2 18 TRBV11-1 NA TGTGCCAGCAGCTTCCCGTCCACCGGGAAACCGAACACCGGGGAGCTGTTTTTT CASSFPSTGKPNTGELFF
NA TRBJ1-5 15 TRBV6-1 TRBD1 TGTGCCAGCAGAGACAGGGGTGATAGCAATCAGCCCCAGCATTTT CASRDRGDSNQPQHF
NA TRBJ2-2 14 TRBV19 TRBD2 TGTGCCAGTAGTGTCGGACTAGCCACCGGGGAGCTGTTTTTT CASSVGLATGELFF
NA TRBJ2-6 16 TRBV29-1 NA TGCAGCGTTTGGGGCAGGGGCCCGTCTGGGGCCAACGTCCTGACTTTC CSVWGRGPSGANVLTF
NA TRBJ2-5 19 TRBV5-1 TRBD2 TGCGCCAGCAGCTCCTCCGGGGGAGGACTAGCGGGAGGAGAGGAGACCCAGTACTTC CASSSSGGGLAGGEETQYF
NA TRBJ1-1 12 TRBV2 NA TGTGCCAGCAGCGGGGACCGGGGGGTTGCTTTCTTT CASSGDRGVAFF
NA TRBJ2-7 14 TRBV5-6 NA TGTGCCAGCAGCTTAGGGGCTGGGCACTACGAGCAGTACTTC CASSLGAGHYEQYF
NA TRBJ1-1 14 TRBV11-2 NA TGTGCCAGCAGCTTAGCGGGCAGAAACACTGAAGCTTTCTTT CASSLAGRNTEAFF
NA TRBJ2-3 11 TRBV10-2 NA TGCGCCACTCTAGTTTACGATACGCAGTATTTT CATLVYDTQYF
NA TRBJ2-1 15 TRBV7-6 NA TGTGCCAGCAGCCCCGGTAGGGCTATGGCCAATGAGCAGTTCTTC CASSPGRAMANEQFF
few TRBJ2-7 12 TRBV7-9 NA TGTGCCAGCAGCTTGTCACATTACGAGCAGTACTTC CASSLSHYEQYF
NA TRBJ1-1 15 TRBV4-1 TRBD1 TGCGCCAGCAGCCACCGACAGGGTGGTTTGGCTGAAGCTTTCTTT CASSHRQGGLAEAFF
NA TRBJ2-1 14 TRBV10-2 TRBD2 TGCGCCAGCAGTGATGCGGGGGGGCTCTGGGAGCAGTTCTTC CASSDAGGLWEQFF
few TRBJ2-2 14 TRBV5-5 NA TGTGCCAGCAGCGGGGACTGGAACACCGGGGAGCTGTTTTTT CASSGDWNTGELFF
NA TRBJ2-5 17 TRBV11-3 NA TGTGCCAGCAGCGGAGATCCGGGACAAAGGGGATGGGAGACCCAGTACTTC CASSGDPGQRGWETQYF
NA TRBJ2-7 14 TRBV4-1 NA TGCGCCAGCAGCCAAGTGGGCGGAAACTACGAGCAGTACTTC CASSQVGGNYEQYF
NA TRBJ1-1 13 TRBV29-1 NA TGCAGCGTTGAATGGCGCCCGACGGGTGAAGCTTTCTTT CSVEWRPTGEAFF
NA TRBJ2-3 15 TRBV9 NA TGTGCCAGCACGGAGGGCGGGTTCATCACAGATACGCAGTATTTT CASTEGGFITDTQYF
NA TRBJ2-7 15 TRBV7-8 TRBD1 TGTGCCAGCAGACAAGACAGGGGGATCTCCTACGAGCAGTACTTC CASRQDRGISYEQYF
NA TRBJ1-2 15 TRBV7-2 TRBD1 TGTGCCAGCAGCCCGGGACAGGACCCACCCTATGGCTACACCTTC CASSPGQDPPYGYTF
once TRBJ2-1 16 TRBV4-2 NA TGTGCCAGCAGCCAAGATATCGGGGGCCCCTACAATGAGCAGTTCTTC CASSQDIGGPYNEQFF
NA TRBJ2-7 19 TRBV11-2 TRBD2 TGTGCCAGCAGCCTAACACCCGGGACTAGCGGGAGGGCCTCCTACGAGCAGTACTTC CASSLTPGTSGRASYEQYF
NA TRBJ2-1 16 TRBV7-9 NA TGTGCCAGCAGCTTAGCGGGTCACCTCTCCTACAATGAGCAGTTCTTC CASSLAGHLSYNEQFF
NA TRBJ1-6 14 TRBV6-4 NA TGTGCCAGCAGTGACTCACTACTATCCTCACCCCTCCACTTT CASSDSLLSSPLHF